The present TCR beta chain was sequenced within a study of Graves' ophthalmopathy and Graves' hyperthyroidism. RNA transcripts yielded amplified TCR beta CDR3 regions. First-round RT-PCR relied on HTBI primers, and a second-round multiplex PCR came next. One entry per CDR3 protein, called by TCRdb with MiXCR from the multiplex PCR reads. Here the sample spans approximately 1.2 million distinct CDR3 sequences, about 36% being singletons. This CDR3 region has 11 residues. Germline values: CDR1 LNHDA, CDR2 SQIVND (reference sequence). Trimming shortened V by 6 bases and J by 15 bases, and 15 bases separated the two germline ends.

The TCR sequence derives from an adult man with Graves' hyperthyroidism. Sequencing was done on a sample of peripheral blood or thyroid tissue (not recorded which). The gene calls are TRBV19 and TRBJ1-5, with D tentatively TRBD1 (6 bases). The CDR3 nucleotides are TGTGCCAGTAGACGCACAGGGTCCGGGCATTTT. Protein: CASRRTGSGHF.